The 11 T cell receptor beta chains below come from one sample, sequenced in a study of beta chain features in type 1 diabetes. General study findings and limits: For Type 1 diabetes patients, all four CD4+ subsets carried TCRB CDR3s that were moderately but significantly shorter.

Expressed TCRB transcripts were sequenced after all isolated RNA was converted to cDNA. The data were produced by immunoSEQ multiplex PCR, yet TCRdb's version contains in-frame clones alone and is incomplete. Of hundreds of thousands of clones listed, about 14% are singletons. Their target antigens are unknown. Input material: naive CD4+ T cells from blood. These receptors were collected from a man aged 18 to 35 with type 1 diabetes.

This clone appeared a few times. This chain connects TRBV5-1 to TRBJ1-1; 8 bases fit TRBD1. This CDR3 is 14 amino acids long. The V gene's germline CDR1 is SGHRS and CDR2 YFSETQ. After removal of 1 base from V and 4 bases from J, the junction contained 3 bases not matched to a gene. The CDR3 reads CASSLRQGPTEAFF. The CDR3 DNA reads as TGCGCCAGCAGCTTGCGACAGGGGCCCACTGAAGCTTTCTTT.

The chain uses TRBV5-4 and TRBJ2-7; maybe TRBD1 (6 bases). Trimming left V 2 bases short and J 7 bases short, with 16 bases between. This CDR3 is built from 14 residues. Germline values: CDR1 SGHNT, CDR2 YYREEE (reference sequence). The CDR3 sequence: CASSFQGYGSEQYF. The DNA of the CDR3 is TGTGCCAGCAGCTTTCAGGGGTATGGAAGTGAGCAGTACTTC.

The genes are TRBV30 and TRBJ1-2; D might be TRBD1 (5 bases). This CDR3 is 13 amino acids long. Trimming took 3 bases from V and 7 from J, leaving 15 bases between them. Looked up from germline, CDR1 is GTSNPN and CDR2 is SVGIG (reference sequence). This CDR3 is CAWRPGPQSGYTF. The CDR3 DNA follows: TGTGCCTGGAGACCGGGACCTCAGTCTGGCTACACCTTC.

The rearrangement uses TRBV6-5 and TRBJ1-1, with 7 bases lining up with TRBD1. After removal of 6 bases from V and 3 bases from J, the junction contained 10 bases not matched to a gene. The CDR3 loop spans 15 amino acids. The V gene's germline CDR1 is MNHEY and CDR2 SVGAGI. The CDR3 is CASSYARQGYTEAFF. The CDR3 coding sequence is TGTGCCAGCAGCTACGCACGACAGGGATACACTGAAGCTTTCTTT.

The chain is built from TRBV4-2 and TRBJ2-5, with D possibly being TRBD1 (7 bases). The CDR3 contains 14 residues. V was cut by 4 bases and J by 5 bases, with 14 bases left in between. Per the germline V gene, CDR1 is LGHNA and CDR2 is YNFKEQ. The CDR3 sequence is CASSPQGGSETQYF. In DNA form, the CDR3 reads TGTGCCAGCAGCCCTCAGGGGGGCTCGGAGACCCAGTACTTC.

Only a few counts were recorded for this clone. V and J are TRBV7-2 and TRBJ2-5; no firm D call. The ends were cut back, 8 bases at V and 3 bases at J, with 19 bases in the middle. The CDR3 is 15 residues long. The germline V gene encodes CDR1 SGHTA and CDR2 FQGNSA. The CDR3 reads CASRLLGLGKETQYF. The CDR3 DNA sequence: TGTGCCAGCCGATTATTAGGGCTAGGCAAAGAGACCCAGTACTTC.

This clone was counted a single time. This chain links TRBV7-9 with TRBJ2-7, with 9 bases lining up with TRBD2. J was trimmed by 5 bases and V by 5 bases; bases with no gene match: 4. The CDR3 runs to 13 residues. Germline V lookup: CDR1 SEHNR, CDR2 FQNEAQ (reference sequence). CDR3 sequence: CASSQGLADEQYF. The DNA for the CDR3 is TGTGCCAGCAGCCAGGGACTAGCCGACGAGCAGTACTTC. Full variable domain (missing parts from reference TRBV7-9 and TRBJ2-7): DTGVSQNPRHKITKRGQNVTFRCDPISEHNRLYWYRQTLGQGPEFLTYFQNEAQLEKSRLLSDRFSAERPKGSFSTLEIQRTEQGDSAMYLCASSQGLADEQYFGPGTRLTVT.

The CDR3 DNA follows: TGTGCCAGCAGTTCGTCCGGGACAGGGTTTGAAAAACTGTTTTTT. It codes for CASSSSGTGFEKLFF. The chain employs TRBV27 and TRBJ1-4, with TRBD1 matching 9 bases. The V segment lost 4 bases and the J segment 7 bases; nucleotides outside the gene matches: 7. The CDR3 contains 15 residues. CDR1 and CDR2 from the germline V gene are MNHEY and SMNVEV (reference sequence).

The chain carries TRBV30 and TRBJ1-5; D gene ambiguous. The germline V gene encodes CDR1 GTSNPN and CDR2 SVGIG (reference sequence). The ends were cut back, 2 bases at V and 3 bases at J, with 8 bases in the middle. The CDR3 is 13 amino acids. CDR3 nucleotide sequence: TGTGCCTGGAGTTCAGGCCCCAATCAGCCCCAGCATTTT. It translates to CAWSSGPNQPQHF.

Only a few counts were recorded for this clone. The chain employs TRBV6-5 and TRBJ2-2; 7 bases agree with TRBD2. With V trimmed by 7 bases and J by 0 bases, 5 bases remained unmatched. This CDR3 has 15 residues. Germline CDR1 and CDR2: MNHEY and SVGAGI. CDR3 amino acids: CASNERGSNTGELFF. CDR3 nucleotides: TGTGCCAGCAATGAGCGGGGATCGAACACCGGGGAGCTGTTTTTT.

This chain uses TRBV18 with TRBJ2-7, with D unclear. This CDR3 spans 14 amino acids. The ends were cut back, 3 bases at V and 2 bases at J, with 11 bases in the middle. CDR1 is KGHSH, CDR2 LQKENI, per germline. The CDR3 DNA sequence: TGTGCCAGCTCACCGATCACAGTTACCTACGAGCAGTACTTC. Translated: CASSPITVTYEQYF.